This entry features one T cell receptor beta chain sequence. The antigen remains unidentified. The sample is drawn from a study of T-cell reconstitution after alpha-beta-depleted transplantation in children. Overall study results and limits: Surviving recipient T cells and thymic progenitors accounted for the high day-60 TCRbeta diversity observed in some patients. By about two months after transplant, alpha-beta T cells reportedly arose from several hundred graft clones that had expanded.

Molecular barcoding with unique molecular identifiers was used for the TCRbeta library. Each CDR3 protein is one row after TCRdb ran MiXCR on the PCR reads. The sample consists of 440,000 or so distinct CDR3 sequences, over 40% of them appearing once. The sequence came from a girl aged 2 to 10 with aplastic anemia, due to receive a stem cell transplant. The material sequenced was PBMCs, taken before TCRalphabeta/CD19-depleted stem cell transplant.

The CDR3 loop reads CASRYPGENYGYTF. The CDR3 DNA reads as TGTGCCAGCAGATATCCGGGAGAAAACTATGGCTACACCTTC. V gene TRBV7-2 combines with J gene TRBJ1-2, with unresolved D. CDR1 and CDR2 from the germline V gene are SGHTA and FQGNSA. V was shortened by 6 bases and J by 2 bases, with 13 bases between the two germline ends. CDR3 size: 14 residues.